This T cell receptor (beta chain) was captured in a study of beta chain features in type 1 diabetes. Study-wide results and caveats: Researchers reported that naive, central memory and Treg TCRB repertoires appeared more similar in patients than in healthy donors. Type 1 diabetes patients showed fewer insertions and more deletions at VDJ junctions.

Reverse transcription of all isolated RNA meant that expressed TCRB transcripts were sequenced. Naive, central memory and regulatory T cell samples yielded approximately 3.3 million reads on average. The table came from immunoSEQ multiplex PCR; TCRdb's copy has only in-frame clones and leaves some out. This repertoire shows some 140,000 clones, about a tenth found once; its top ten account for about 0.66%. In germline, CDR1 is SGDLS, CDR2 YYNGEE. This CDR3 has 16 amino acids. V lost 0 bases and J lost 2; bases outside the gene matches: 3. For this clone: The target antigen is unknown.

The source material was central memory CD4+ T cells from blood. The origin of this receptor is a man aged 18-30 years in good health. V and J are TRBV9 and TRBJ2-4, with 9 bases identical to TRBD1. The CDR3 region has the DNA TGTGCCAGCAGCGTAGTGGACAGGGGCTCCAAAAACATTCAGTACTTC. Translating it yields CASSVVDRGSKNIQYF.